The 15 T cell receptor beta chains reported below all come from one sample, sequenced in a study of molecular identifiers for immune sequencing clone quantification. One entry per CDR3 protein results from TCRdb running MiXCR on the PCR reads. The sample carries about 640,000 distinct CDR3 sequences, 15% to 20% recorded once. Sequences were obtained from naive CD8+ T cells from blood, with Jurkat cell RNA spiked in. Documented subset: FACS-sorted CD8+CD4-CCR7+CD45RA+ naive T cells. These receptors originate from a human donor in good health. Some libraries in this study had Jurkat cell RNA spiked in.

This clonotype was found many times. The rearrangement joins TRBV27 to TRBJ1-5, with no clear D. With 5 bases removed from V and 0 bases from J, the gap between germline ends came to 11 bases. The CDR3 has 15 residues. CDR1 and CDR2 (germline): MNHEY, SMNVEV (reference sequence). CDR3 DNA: TGTGCCAGCAGTCACCACTTAGATAGCAATCAGCCCCAGCATTTT. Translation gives CASSHHLDSNQPQHF.

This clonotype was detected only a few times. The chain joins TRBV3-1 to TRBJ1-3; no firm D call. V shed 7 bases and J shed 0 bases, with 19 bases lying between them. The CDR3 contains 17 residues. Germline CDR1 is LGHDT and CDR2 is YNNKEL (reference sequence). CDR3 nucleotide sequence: TGTGCCAGCATGACCATGACGGGCGGAAACTCTGGAAACACCATATATTTT. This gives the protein CASMTMTGGNSGNTIYF.

In nucleotides, the CDR3 is TGTGCCTGGAATGAGCGGGAGGGTTACGAGCAGTACTTC. Its translation is CAWNEREGYEQYF. The V gene is TRBV30, the J gene TRBJ2-7; 10 bases align to TRBD2. J gave up 4 bases and V 4 bases, and 4 bases lay outside the gene matches. The CDR3 extends over 13 amino acids. The V gene's germline CDR1 is GTSNPN and CDR2 SVGIG (reference sequence).

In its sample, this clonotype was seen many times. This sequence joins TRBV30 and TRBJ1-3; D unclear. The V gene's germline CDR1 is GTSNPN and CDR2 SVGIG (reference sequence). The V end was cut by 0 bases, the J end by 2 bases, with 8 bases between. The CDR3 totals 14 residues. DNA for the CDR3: TGTGCCTGGAGTGTATTGGCGACTGGAAACACCATATATTTT. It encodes CAWSVLATGNTIYF.

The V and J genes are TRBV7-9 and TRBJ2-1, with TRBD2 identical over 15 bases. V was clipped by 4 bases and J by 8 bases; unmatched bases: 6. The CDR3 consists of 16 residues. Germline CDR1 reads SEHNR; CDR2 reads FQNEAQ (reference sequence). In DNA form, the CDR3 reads TGTGCCAGCAGCTGGACTAGCGGGGGGGCTCATGATGAGCAGTTCTTC. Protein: CASSWTSGGAHDEQFF.

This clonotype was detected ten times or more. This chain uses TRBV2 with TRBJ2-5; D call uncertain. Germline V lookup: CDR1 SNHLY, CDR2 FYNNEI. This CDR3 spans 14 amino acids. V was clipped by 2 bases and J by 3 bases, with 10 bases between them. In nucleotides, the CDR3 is TGTGCCAGCAGTGAAAGAGGCACCGAAGAGACCCAGTACTTC. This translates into CASSERGTEETQYF.

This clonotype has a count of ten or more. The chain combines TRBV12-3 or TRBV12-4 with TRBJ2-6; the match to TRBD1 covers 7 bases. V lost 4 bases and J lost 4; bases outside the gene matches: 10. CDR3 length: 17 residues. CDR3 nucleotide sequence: TGTGCCAGCAGTTCGGGACCGACAGGGTTAGGGGCCAACGTCCTGACTTTC. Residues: CASSSGPTGLGANVLTF.

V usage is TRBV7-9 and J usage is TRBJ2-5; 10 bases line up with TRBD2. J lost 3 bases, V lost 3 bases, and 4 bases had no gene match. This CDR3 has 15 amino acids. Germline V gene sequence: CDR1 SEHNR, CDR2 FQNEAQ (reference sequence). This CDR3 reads CASSFDTSGEETQYF. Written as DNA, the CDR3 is TGTGCCAGCAGCTTTGACACTAGCGGGGAAGAGACCCAGTACTTC.

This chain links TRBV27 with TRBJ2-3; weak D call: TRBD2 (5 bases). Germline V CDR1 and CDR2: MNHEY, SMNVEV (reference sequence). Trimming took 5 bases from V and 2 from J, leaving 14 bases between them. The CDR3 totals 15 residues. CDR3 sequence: CASSPRGINTDTQYF. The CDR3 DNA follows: TGTGCCAGCAGTCCCCGAGGGATCAACACAGATACGCAGTATTTT.

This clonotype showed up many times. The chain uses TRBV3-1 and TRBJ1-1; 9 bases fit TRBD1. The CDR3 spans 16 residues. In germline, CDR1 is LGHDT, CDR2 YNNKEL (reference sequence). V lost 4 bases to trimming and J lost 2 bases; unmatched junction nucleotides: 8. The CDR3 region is CASSPPGQGFNTEAFF. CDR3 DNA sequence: TGTGCCAGCAGCCCGCCGGGACAGGGCTTTAACACTGAAGCTTTCTTT.

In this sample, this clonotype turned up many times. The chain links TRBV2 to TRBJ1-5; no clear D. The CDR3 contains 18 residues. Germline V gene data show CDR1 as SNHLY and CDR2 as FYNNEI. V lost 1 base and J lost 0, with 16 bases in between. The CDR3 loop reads CASSEVSGRADSNQPQHF. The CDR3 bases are TGTGCCAGCAGTGAAGTTTCGGGCAGAGCCGATAGCAATCAGCCCCAGCATTTT.

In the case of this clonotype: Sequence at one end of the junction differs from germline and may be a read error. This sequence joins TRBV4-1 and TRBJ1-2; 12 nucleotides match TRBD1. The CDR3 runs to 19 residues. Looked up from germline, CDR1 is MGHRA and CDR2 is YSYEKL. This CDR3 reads CASGQIGRGTGGRVYGYTF. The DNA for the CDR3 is TGCGCCAGCGGCCAGATAGGGCGCGGGACAGGGGGCAGAGTCTATGGCTACACCTTC.

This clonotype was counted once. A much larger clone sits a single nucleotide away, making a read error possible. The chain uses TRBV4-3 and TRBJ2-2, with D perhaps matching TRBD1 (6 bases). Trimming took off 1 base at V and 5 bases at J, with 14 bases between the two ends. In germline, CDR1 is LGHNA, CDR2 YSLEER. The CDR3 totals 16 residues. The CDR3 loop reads CASSQVRTVWTGELFF. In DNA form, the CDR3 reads TGCGCCAGCAGCCAAGTGAGGACAGTTTGGACCGGGGAGCTGTTTTTT.

The CDR3 loop is CASSVTRGTEAFF. Here the CDR3 DNA reads TGTGCCAGCAGTGTGACAAGGGGAACTGAAGCTTTCTTT. The gene calls are TRBV25-1 and TRBJ1-1; maybe TRBD1 (5 bases). The CDR3 runs 13 residues. Between the trimmed V and J ends, which lost 4 bases and 5 bases, there was a span of 11 bases. Germline V gene sequence: CDR1 MGHDK, CDR2 SYGVNS.

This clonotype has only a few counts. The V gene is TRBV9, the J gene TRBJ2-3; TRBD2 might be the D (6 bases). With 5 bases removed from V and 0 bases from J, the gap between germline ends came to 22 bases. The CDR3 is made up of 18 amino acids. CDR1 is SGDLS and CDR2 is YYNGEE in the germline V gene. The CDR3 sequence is CASSREAGFWDSTDTQYF. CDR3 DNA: TGTGCCAGCAGTCGAGAAGCGGGTTTCTGGGATAGCACAGATACGCAGTATTTT. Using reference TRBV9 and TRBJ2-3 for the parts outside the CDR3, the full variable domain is DSGVTQTPKHLITATGQRVTLRCSPRSGDLSVYWYQQSLDQGLQFLIQYYNGEERAKGNILERFSAQQFPDLHSELNLSSLELGDSALYFCASSREAGFWDSTDTQYFGPGTRLTVL.